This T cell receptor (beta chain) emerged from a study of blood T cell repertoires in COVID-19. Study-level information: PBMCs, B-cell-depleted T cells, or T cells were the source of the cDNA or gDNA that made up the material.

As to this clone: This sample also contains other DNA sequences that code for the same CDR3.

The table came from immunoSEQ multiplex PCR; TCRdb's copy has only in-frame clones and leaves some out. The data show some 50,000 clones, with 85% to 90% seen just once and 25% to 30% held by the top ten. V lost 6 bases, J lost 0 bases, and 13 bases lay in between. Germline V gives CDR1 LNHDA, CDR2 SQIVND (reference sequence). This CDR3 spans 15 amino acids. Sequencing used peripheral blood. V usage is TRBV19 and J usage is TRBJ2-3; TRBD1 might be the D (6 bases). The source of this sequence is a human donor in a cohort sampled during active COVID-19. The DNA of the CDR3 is TGTGCCAGTAGGCTGACAGGCCCTAGCACAGATACGCAGTATTTT. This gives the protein CASRLTGPSTDTQYF.